The source of this T cell receptor beta chain is a study of blood T cells in healthy people across ages. Germline assignment: CDR1 SGHRS and CDR2 YFSETQ. The CDR3 has 15 amino acids. J gave up 2 bases and V 3 bases, and 6 bases lay outside the gene matches. Next came a second PCR, run for roughly 7 to 12 cycles, which used a sample-barcoded 5' primer along with a J-beta primer mix. TCRdb analysed the 5' RACE reads with MiXCR anew, one entry per CDR3 protein. This sample has 850,000 to 1,000,000 distinct CDR3 sequences, with 40% to 60% found just once. This chain links TRBV5-1 with TRBJ2-3; 7 bases match TRBD1. The sequence was obtained from a man younger than 45 in good health. Sequencing was carried out using blood. In DNA form, the CDR3 reads TGCGCCAGCAGCTCCCAGGGGGAGATCACAGATACGCAGTATTTT. Amino acid sequence: CASSSQGEITDTQYF. Full variable domain (remainder filled in from reference TRBV5-1 and TRBJ2-3): KAGVTQTPRYLIKTRGQQVTLSCSPISGHRSVSWYQQTPGQGLQFLFEYFSETQRNKGNFPGRFSGRQFSNSRSEMNVSTLELGDSALYLCASSSQGEITDTQYFGPGTRLTVL.